This T cell receptor (beta chain) stems from a study of identical twins (dated by TCRdb to about 2016). The study in broad terms: The study deep-sequenced TCR alpha and beta repertoires from monozygotic twins, unrelated adults of various ages and cord blood to test whether fetal clonotypes persist. To rule out contamination, the twin experiments were replicated at different times with different library preparation protocols. General findings and caveats noted by the study authors: Zero-insertion analyses could be partly confounded by invariant T cells such as MAIT and iNKT, although diverse VJ usage argued against such confounding for most clonotypes. In monozygotic twins, out-of-frame TCR alpha sharing was systematically underestimated by recombination models, although the models agreed with sharing between unrelated individuals. A weaker excess of twin sharing was found in beta out-of-frame sequences because the signal-to-noise ratio was lowered by fewer shared sequences. Compared with coincidental sharing between unrelated individuals, out-of-frame TCR alpha sequences shared between twins had an excess of sequences with low generation probability. Fewer insertions were carried by abundant cord blood beta clonotypes, a similar but weaker trend appeared in young adult naive repertoires, and no such trend appeared in memory repertoires. Because the same donors could not be followed over many years, the conclusions relied on cross-sectional statistical analysis.

Only healthy Caucasian donors were included. Three unrelated non-twin adults were also sequenced: a male aged 18 to 30, a male aged 50 to 60 and a female aged 50 to 60. Miltenyi CD45RO+ enrichment and human naive T-cell isolation kits were used to isolate memory (CD45RO+) and naive T cells from PBMC. The germline V gene specifies SGHRS as CDR1 and YFSETQ as CDR2. Compared with germline, V lacks 4 bases and J lacks 5 bases; bases without a gene match: 8. Measured from the cysteine to the phenylalanine, the CDR3 is 14 residues long. This entry keeps only the CDR3 DNA: 42 bases, framed from base 1. This clonotype was recorded many times. It lacks a known antigen. Within one base of it there is no much larger clone, and no base qualities were kept. The library was produced with 5' RACE. TCRdb shows the sequencer as Illumina HiSeq 2000. A universal primer binding site was introduced by template switching, and a unique molecular identifier was present in the final cDNA, enabling accurate counting of TCR cDNA molecules. Specific primers in the conserved constant-segment region were used to synthesize first-strand cDNA for the TCR alpha and beta chains. To control for contamination, every cDNA library was double barcoded, receiving both a SMART-Mk sample barcode and Illumina barcodes. TruSeq adapter sequences, together with Illumina sample barcodes, were added in two successive PCR steps. The Illumina HiSeq platform was used with custom primers to sequence TCR alpha and beta cDNA libraries. Regarding the original processing steps: Raw reads were processed with MiGEC to extract unique molecular identifiers, and MiXCR was used to determine CDR3 positions. Recombination models were inferred per individual with the repgenHMM and IGoR tools using an EM algorithm. Shared clonotype analysis was performed with the tcR package in R, normalizing sharing by the product of cloneset sizes. Out-of-frame nonproductive sequences were analyzed to study raw recombination free of thymic and clonal selection effects. TCRdb reprocessed the public reads (quality trimming at Q25 with fastp, clone calling with MiXCR) and kept in-frame beta chains. A single entry per CDR3 protein holds the most common genes and DNA from its merged rows. What appears here as the V and J calls and clone size reflects TCRdb's work, not the paper's. In this sample the table shows approximately 670,000 distinct CDR3 sequences, 6% to 6.5% of which occur a single time. Roughly 1.6% of the sample is taken by the ten largest.

In this chain, TRBV5-1 is recombined with TRBJ2-7, with TRBD1 matching 8 junction bases. This receptor was taken from a man aged 18 to 30 in good health. The sequenced sample consisted of naive T cells sorted from blood. Taken with the paper, the label for cell subset or site translates to: cells isolated with a human naive T-cell isolation kit. The sequenced DNA: TGCGCCAGCAGCCCGGGGACAGGAGTCGACGAGCAGTACTTC. This gives the protein CASSPGTGVDEQYF. Where the CDR3 stops, the reference TRBV5-1 and TRBJ2-7 genes take over; the full variable domain is KAGVTQTPRYLIKTRGQQVTLSCSPISGHRSVSWYQQTPGQGLQFLFEYFSETQRNKGNFPGRFSGRQFSNSRSEMNVSTLELGDSALYLCASSPGTGVDEQYFGPGTRLTVT.